The clone carrying this T cell receptor beta chain was seen only a few times. As yet, its antigen is unknown. V dropped 0 bases and J dropped 2 bases, with 17 bases sitting between them. CDR1 LGHNA and CDR2 YSLEER come from the germline V gene. CDR3 length: 17 amino acids. This specimen belongs to a study of CD8 T cells in ankylosing spondylitis. By quantitative 5'-RACE with molecular barcodes, the TCR beta libraries were made. TCRdb passed the 5' RACE reads through MiXCR, listing each CDR3 protein once. The sample includes under 170,000 distinct CDR3 sequences, around two fifths seen only once; the top ten take approximately 16%. Study conclusions and caveats: Disease-associated clones were reportedly significantly overrepresented in matched ankylosing spondylitis synovial fluid. Both synovial fluid and blood in reactive arthritis had previously been reported to carry some motif variants.

The chain links TRBV4-3 to TRBJ2-7, with D perhaps matching TRBD2 (6 bases). This receptor was taken from a male donor with ankylosing spondylitis. The sample consisted of synovial fluid, either unsorted or a sorted T cell fraction (not recorded which). The DNA for the CDR3 is TGCGCCAGCAGCCAAGATTGGGCCGGGACTCCAACCTACGAGCAGTACTTC. Protein sequence: CASSQDWAGTPTYEQYF.